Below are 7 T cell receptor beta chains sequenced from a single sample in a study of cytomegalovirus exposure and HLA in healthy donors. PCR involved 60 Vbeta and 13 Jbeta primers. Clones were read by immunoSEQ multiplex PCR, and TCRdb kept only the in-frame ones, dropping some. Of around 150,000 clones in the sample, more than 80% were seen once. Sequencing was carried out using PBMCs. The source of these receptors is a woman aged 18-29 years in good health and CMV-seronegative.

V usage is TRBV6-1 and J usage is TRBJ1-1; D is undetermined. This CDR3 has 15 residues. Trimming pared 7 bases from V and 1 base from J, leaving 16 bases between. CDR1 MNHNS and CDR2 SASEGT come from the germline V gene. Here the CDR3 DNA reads TGTGCCAGCACTGATCGGCCAGGAGGGAACACTGAAGCTTTCTTT. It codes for CASTDRPGGNTEAFF.

The chain's CDR3 is CASSQGGISYEQYF. CDR3 nucleotides: TGCGCCAGCAGCCAAGGCGGCATTTCCTACGAGCAGTACTTC. The chain joins TRBV4-1 to TRBJ2-7; D is undetermined. Trimming took off 1 base at V and 1 base at J, with 8 bases between the two ends. Germline values: CDR1 MGHRA, CDR2 YSYEKL. The CDR3 has 14 residues.

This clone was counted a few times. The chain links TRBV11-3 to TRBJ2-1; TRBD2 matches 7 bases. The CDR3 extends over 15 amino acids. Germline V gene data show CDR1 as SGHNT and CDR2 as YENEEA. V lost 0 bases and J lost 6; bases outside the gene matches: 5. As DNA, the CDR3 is TGTGCCAGCAGCTTAGAGTCGGGAGGAGGCAATGAGCAGTTCTTC. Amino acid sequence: CASSLESGGGNEQFF.

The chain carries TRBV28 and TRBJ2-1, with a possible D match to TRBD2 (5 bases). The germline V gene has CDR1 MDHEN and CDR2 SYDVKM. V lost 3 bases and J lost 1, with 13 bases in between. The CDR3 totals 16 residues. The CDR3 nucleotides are TGTGCCAGCAGTTTCTCCGGAGGACGGTCCTACAATGAGCAGTTCTTC. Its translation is CASSFSGGRSYNEQFF.

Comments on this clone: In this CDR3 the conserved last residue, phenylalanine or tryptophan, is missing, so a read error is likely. CDR3 in DNA: TGTGCCAGCAGCTTAGCGGGACAGGGAGTTTCCTATGGCTACACCTCC. Its protein product is CASSLAGQGVSYGYTS. The chain links TRBV7-2 to TRBJ1-2, with 9 nucleotides matching TRBD1. V lost 0 bases, J lost 4 bases, and 6 bases stayed unmatched. The CDR3 runs to 16 residues. Germline V gene sequence: CDR1 SGHTA, CDR2 FQGNSA.

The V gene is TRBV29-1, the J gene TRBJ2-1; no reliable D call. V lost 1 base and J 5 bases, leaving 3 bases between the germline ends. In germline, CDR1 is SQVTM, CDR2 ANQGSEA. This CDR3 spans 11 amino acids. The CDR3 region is CSVEGNNEQFF. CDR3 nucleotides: TGCAGCGTTGAAGGTAACAATGAGCAGTTCTTC.

As DNA, the CDR3 is TGTGCCAGCAGCCCGGCGGATAGAGGCAATCAGCCCCAGCATTTT. It encodes CASSPADRGNQPQHF. The V call is TRBV2, the J call TRBJ1-5; D remains unclear. Deletions cut 6 bases from V and 2 bases from J, with 14 bases between. The CDR3 consists of 15 residues. Germline V gene sequence: CDR1 SNHLY, CDR2 FYNNEI.